The sequence of this TCR beta chain was determined in a study of blood T cells in healthy people across ages. The V end was cut by 1 base, the J end by 6 bases, with 16 bases between. Germline CDR1 is SSHAT and CDR2 is FNYEAQ (reference sequence). This CDR3 contains 16 residues. Then a second PCR, running roughly 7 to 11 cycles, was carried out with a sample-barcoded 5' primer and a J-beta primer mix. TCRdb passed the 5' RACE reads through MiXCR, listing each CDR3 protein once. The data contain fewer than 1.5 million distinct CDR3 sequences, around 42% of them singletons. The V call is TRBV7-7, the J call TRBJ2-1; perhaps D is TRBD1 or TRBD2 (7 bases each). Sequencing was performed on blood. The TCR was taken from a woman aged 18-29 years in good health. This CDR3 reads CASSLGTGEGTNEQFF. The DNA of the CDR3 is TGTGCCAGCAGCTTAGGTACAGGGGAGGGGACCAATGAGCAGTTCTTC. Complete variable domain (other parts from reference TRBV7-7 and TRBJ2-1): GAGVSQSPRYKVTKRGQDVTLRCDPISSHATLYWYQQALGQGPEFLTYFNYEAQPDKSGLPSDRFSAERPEGSISTLTIQRTEQRDSAMYRCASSLGTGEGTNEQFFGPGTRLTVL.